Shown below are 5 T cell receptor beta chains from a single sample sequenced in a study of T cell responses to AZD1222 COVID-19 vaccine. The method was immunoSEQ multiplex PCR; TCRdb's version includes in-frame clones alone and lacks a portion of them. The data hold about 64,000 clones, with about four fifths observed a single time. This material consisted of peripheral blood, taken 28 days after the second AZD1222 dose. These receptors were obtained from an adult who received the AZD1222 COVID-19 vaccine.

The CDR3 here is CASSSDAGYYEQYF. The CDR3 DNA reads TGTGCCAGCAGCTCGGATGCGGGGTACTACGAGCAGTACTTC. The chain combines TRBV11-2 with TRBJ2-7, with D possibly matching TRBD2 (6 bases). Trimming pared 4 bases from V and 3 bases from J, leaving 13 bases between. CDR1 and CDR2 (germline): SGHAT, FQNNGV. The CDR3 length is 14 residues.

The V call is TRBV7-2, the J call TRBJ1-4; D remains unclear. The CDR3 sequence is 15 residues long. Germline lookup yields CDR1 SGHTA and CDR2 FQGNSA. Deletions cut 4 bases from V and 0 bases from J, with 9 bases between. The CDR3 DNA sequence: TGTGCCAGCAGCTGGACCTACTCAACTAATGAAAAACTGTTTTTT. This gives the protein CASSWTYSTNEKLFF.

This clone was found a few times. This chain links TRBV7-9 with TRBJ2-5, with D unresolved. V lost 5 bases and J 1 base, leaving 11 bases between the germline ends. The germline V gene has CDR1 SEHNR and CDR2 FQNEAQ (reference sequence). The CDR3 runs 14 residues. The DNA of the CDR3 is TGTGCCAGCAGCCATAGCACGACCCAAGAGACCCAGTACTTC. Protein sequence: CASSHSTTQETQYF.

V usage is TRBV29-1 and J usage is TRBJ2-2, with 11 bases that match TRBD2. This CDR3 has 16 residues. Trimming cost V 4 bases and J 6 bases; bases outside gene matches: 10. CDR1 and CDR2 from the germline V gene are SQVTM and ANQGSEA. The CDR3: CSVGAPGLAAPGELFF. As DNA, the CDR3 is TGCAGCGTTGGGGCCCCGGGACTAGCGGCACCCGGGGAGCTGTTTTTT.

This clone was observed a single time. The V gene is TRBV28, the J gene TRBJ1-5; no clear D gene. Germline assignment: CDR1 MDHEN and CDR2 SYDVKM. This CDR3 has 14 amino acids. V was shortened by 11 bases and J by 6 bases, with 20 bases between the two germline ends. CDR3 coding DNA: TGTGCCTGCAACTCCCCGGGCATTGTTCAGCCCCAGCATTTT. The encoded protein is CACNSPGIVQPQHF.